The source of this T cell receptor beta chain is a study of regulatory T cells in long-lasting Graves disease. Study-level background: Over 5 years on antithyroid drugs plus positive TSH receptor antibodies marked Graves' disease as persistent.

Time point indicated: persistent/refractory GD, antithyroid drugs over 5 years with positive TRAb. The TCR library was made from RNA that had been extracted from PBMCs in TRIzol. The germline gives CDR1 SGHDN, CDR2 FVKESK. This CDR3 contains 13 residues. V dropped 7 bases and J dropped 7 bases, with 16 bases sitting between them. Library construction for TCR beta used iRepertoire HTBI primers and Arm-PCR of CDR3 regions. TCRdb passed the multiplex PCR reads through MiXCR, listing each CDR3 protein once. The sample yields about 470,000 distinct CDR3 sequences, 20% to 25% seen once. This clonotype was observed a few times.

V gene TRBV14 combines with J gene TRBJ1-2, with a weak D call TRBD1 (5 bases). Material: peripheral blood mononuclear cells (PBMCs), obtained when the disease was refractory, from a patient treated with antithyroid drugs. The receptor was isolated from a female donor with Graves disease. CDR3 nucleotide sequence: TGTGCCAGCATGGGACCGAGAGTCAGTGGCTACACCTTC. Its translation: CASMGPRVSGYTF.